A single sample is the source of the 21 T cell receptor beta chains below, sequenced in a study of cytomegalovirus exposure and HLA in healthy donors. The PCR used 60 Vbeta and 13 Jbeta primers. TCRdb's table, derived via immunoSEQ multiplex PCR, lists solely in-frame clones and lacks some. The table lists about 130,000 clones, 77% of them singletons. Sequencing was done on a sample of PBMCs. The receptors were sampled from a woman aged 40 to 49 in good health and CMV-seropositive.

The V gene is TRBV2, the J gene TRBJ2-7, with 9 positions matching TRBD2. V lost 7 bases, J lost 6 bases, and 16 bases stayed unmatched. This CDR3 has 16 residues. Germline V gene sequence: CDR1 SNHLY, CDR2 FYNNEI. The CDR3: CASNYVGLRGGGEQYF. The CDR3 bases are TGTGCCAGCAATTACGTGGGCCTGCGGGGGGGCGGCGAGCAGTACTTC.

V gene TRBV29-1 combines with J gene TRBJ2-5; a possible D gene is TRBD2 (6 bases). The CDR3 totals 13 residues. The germline CDR1 and CDR2 sequences are SQVTM and ANQGSEA. Trimming left V 5 bases short and J 3 bases short, with 13 bases between. The CDR3 sequence: CSVQTGTEETQYF. CDR3 sequence (DNA): TGCAGCGTTCAGACCGGGACTGAAGAGACCCAGTACTTC. Complete variable domain (other parts from reference TRBV29-1 and TRBJ2-5): SAVISQKPSRDICQRGTSLTIQCQVDSQVTMMFWYRQQPGQSLTLIATANQGSEATYESGFVIDKFPISRPNLTFSTLTVSNMSPEDSSIYLCSVQTGTEETQYFGPGTRLLVL.

V and J are TRBV30 and TRBJ1-6; D possibly corresponds to TRBD1 (5 bases). The CDR3 loop spans 15 amino acids. From germline, CDR1 is GTSNPN and CDR2 SVGIG (reference sequence). Between the trimmed V and J ends, which lost 0 bases and 10 bases, there was a span of 16 bases. CDR3 amino acids: CAWSVLSSGESPLHF. Here the CDR3 DNA reads TGTGCCTGGAGTGTACTATCATCGGGGGAGTCACCCCTCCACTTT.

The chain has TRBV30 and TRBJ2-7; D possibly corresponds to TRBD2 (6 bases). CDR3 length equals 17 residues. With 2 bases removed from V and 3 bases from J, the gap between germline ends came to 23 bases. Germline lookup yields CDR1 GTSNPN and CDR2 SVGIG (reference sequence). DNA of the CDR3: TGTGCCTGGAGTTCCCACTACGGAGGGCGGGTAGACTACGAGCAGTACTTC. It is translated as CAWSSHYGGRVDYEQYF.

CDR3 protein: CASRPQGADNEQFF. In DNA, the CDR3 is TGTGCCAGCAGGCCTCAGGGGGCGGACAATGAGCAGTTCTTC. The chain employs TRBV6-1 and TRBJ2-1; 8 bases are a match to TRBD1. Germline V gives CDR1 MNHNS, CDR2 SASEGT. V was clipped by 6 bases and J by 5 bases; unmatched bases: 6. This CDR3 is 14 amino acids long.

A few counts support this clone. The V and J genes are TRBV5-4 and TRBJ2-1, with TRBD1 matching 9 bases. V gave up 3 bases and J gave up 7 bases; unmatched junction bases: 5. The germline V gene has CDR1 SGHNT and CDR2 YYREEE (reference sequence). The CDR3 runs to 14 residues. CDR3 bases: TGTGCCAGCAGCTCCGGGACAGGGATTAATGAGCAGTTCTTC. Its protein is CASSSGTGINEQFF.

The V and J genes are TRBV9 and TRBJ1-1, with TRBD1 identical over 10 bases. Germline values: CDR1 SGDLS, CDR2 YYNGEE. The CDR3 is made up of 15 amino acids. V shed 4 bases and J 4 bases; nucleotides not matched to a gene: 7. The CDR3 is CASSPDRGRFTEAFF. CDR3 DNA sequence: TGTGCCAGCAGCCCCGACAGGGGGCGATTCACTGAAGCTTTCTTT.

V gene TRBV19 combines with J gene TRBJ1-5, with TRBD1 matching 11 bases. The CDR3 contains 15 residues. Germline V lookup: CDR1 LNHDA, CDR2 SQIVND (reference sequence). Germline trimming cut 6 bases from V and 5 bases from J; bases unmatched to any gene: 6. CDR3 protein: CASRDRGQSYQPQHF. In DNA, the CDR3 is TGTGCCAGTAGGGACAGGGGGCAATCTTATCAGCCCCAGCATTTT.

The J gene is TRBJ2-5, the V gene TRBV2; 7 bases map to TRBD2. Germline values: CDR1 SNHLY, CDR2 FYNNEI. This CDR3 has 15 residues. V lost 2 bases, J lost 5 bases, and 8 bases stayed unmatched. DNA of the CDR3: TGTGCCAGCAGTGAATCTGCGGGAGCAGGCGAGACCCAGTACTTC. It encodes CASSESAGAGETQYF. Variable domain in full (rest from reference TRBV2 and TRBJ2-5): EPEVTQTPSHQVTQMGQEVILRCVPISNHLYFYWYRQILGQKVEFLVSFYNNEISEKSEIFDDQFSVERPDGSNFTLKIRSTKLEDSAMYFCASSESAGAGETQYFGPGTRLLVL.

CDR3: CASSVGTATYEQYF. The CDR3 DNA reads as TGTGCCAGCAGTGTCGGGACTGCTACCTACGAGCAGTACTTC. This rearrangement joins TRBV27 to TRBJ2-7; D is perhaps TRBD2 (6 bases). Germline V CDR1 and CDR2: MNHEY, SMNVEV (reference sequence). This CDR3 is 14 amino acids long. Trimming stripped 5 bases from V and 2 bases from J, with 13 bases between.

V and J are TRBV19 and TRBJ2-3; 8 bases agree with TRBD1. Germline V lookup: CDR1 LNHDA, CDR2 SQIVND (reference sequence). The CDR3 totals 15 residues. Trimming at V came to 7 bases and at J to 2 bases, leaving 8 bases not matched to a gene. This CDR3 is CASTMTGALTDTQYF. CDR3 DNA: TGTGCCAGTACCATGACAGGGGCCCTCACAGATACGCAGTATTTT.

The chain couples TRBV7-8 to TRBJ2-1; D is possibly TRBD2 (5 bases). The V gene lost 2 bases and the J gene lost 6 bases, with 8 bases spanning the gap. The germline gives CDR1 SGHVS, CDR2 FQNEAQ. The CDR3 runs 13 residues. The CDR3 DNA is TGTGCCAGCAGCTTAAGCGGATTCAATGAGCAGTTCTTC. Its translation is CASSLSGFNEQFF.

In its sample, this clone was seen a few times. V usage is TRBV15 and J usage is TRBJ2-7, with 7 bases that match TRBD1. The CDR3 length is 14 residues. Per the germline V gene, CDR1 is LNHNV and CDR2 is YYDKDF (reference sequence). Trimming at V came to 9 bases and at J to 2 bases, leaving 10 bases not matched to a gene. In nucleotides, the CDR3 is TGTGCCACGCGAGCCGGGACAGAAGCCTACGAGCAGTACTTC. As protein: CATRAGTEAYEQYF. Complete variable domain (other parts from reference TRBV15 and TRBJ2-7): DAMVIQNPRYQVTQFGKPVTLSCSQTLNHNVMYWYQQKSSQAPKLLFHYYDKDFNNEADTPDNFQSRRPNTSFCFLDIRSPGLGDTAMYLCATRAGTEAYEQYFGPGTRLTVT.

CDR3 residues: CASSLEMGADTQYF. CDR3 sequence (DNA): TGTGCCAGCAGCTTAGAAATGGGAGCAGATACGCAGTATTTT. The rearrangement joins TRBV5-4 to TRBJ2-3, with D possibly TRBD2 on 5 matching bases. The CDR3 has 14 residues. The V and J ends lost 2 bases and 4 bases respectively, with 11 bases between them. Germline-derived CDR1 and CDR2 are SGHNT and YYREEE (reference sequence). Full variable domain (rest looked up from reference TRBV5-4 and TRBJ2-3): ETGVTQSPTHLIKTRGQQVTLRCSSQSGHNTVSWYQQALGQGPQFIFQYYREEENGRGNFPPRFSGLQFPNYSSELNVNALELDDSALYLCASSLEMGADTQYFGPGTRLTVL.

The chain carries TRBV11-2 and TRBJ2-7, with D perhaps matching TRBD1 (5 bases). V lost 1 base to trimming and J lost 5 bases, with 15 bases between them. This CDR3 has 15 residues. Germline lookup yields CDR1 SGHAT and CDR2 FQNNGV. CDR3 in amino acids: CASSLVAGNPHEQYF. In nucleotides, the CDR3 is TGTGCCAGCAGCTTAGTGGCAGGGAATCCCCACGAGCAGTACTTC.

The chain combines TRBV5-1 with TRBJ1-2, with 9 positions matching TRBD1. CDR1 and CDR2 from the germline V gene are SGHRS and YFSETQ. The trim removed 0 bases at V and 4 bases at J, leaving 10 bases unmatched. The CDR3 spans 17 residues. The CDR3 spells CASSLDNDRGRIYGYTF. The CDR3 region has the DNA TGCGCCAGCAGCTTGGACAATGACAGGGGGAGGATCTATGGCTACACCTTC. Full variable domain (missing parts from reference TRBV5-1 and TRBJ1-2): KAGVTQTPRYLIKTRGQQVTLSCSPISGHRSVSWYQQTPGQGLQFLFEYFSETQRNKGNFPGRFSGRQFSNSRSEMNVSTLELGDSALYLCASSLDNDRGRIYGYTFGSGTRLTVV.

The chain couples TRBV2 to TRBJ2-3; 7 nucleotides agree with TRBD2. Germline V gene data show CDR1 as SNHLY and CDR2 as FYNNEI. V trimming: 7 bases; J trimming: 0 bases; junction bases outside the gene matches: 16. The CDR3 spans 18 residues. The CDR3 loop reads CASTKPLFREESTDTQYF. Here the CDR3 DNA reads TGTGCCAGCACTAAACCCCTCTTCCGGGAGGAGAGCACAGATACGCAGTATTTT.

This sequence joins TRBV27 and TRBJ1-2; TRBD1 might be the D (6 bases). The CDR3 spans 14 residues. Germline lookup yields CDR1 MNHEY and CDR2 SMNVEV (reference sequence). Trimming left V 6 bases short and J 6 bases short, with 17 bases between. For the CDR3, the DNA is TGTGCCAGCAGCCATTTCGGACAGTTCGATGGCTACACCTTC. This encodes CASSHFGQFDGYTF.

The rearrangement uses TRBV7-8 and TRBJ2-7; 13 positions match TRBD2. The germline V gene has CDR1 SGHVS and CDR2 FQNEAQ. The CDR3 length is 16 residues. V lost 5 bases, J lost 4 bases, and 8 bases stayed unmatched. The CDR3 sequence is CASSPTGLAGSYEQYF. The CDR3 coding sequence is TGTGCCAGCAGCCCGACGGGACTAGCGGGATCATACGAGCAGTACTTC.

This clone appeared a few times. The chain couples TRBV19 to TRBJ2-1, with 8 bases fitting TRBD1. Germline V CDR1 and CDR2: LNHDA, SQIVND (reference sequence). There are 15 residues in the CDR3. The J segment lost 6 bases and the V segment lost 3 bases, leaving 7 bases of the junction unmatched. The CDR3: CASSIRGQATNEQFF. CDR3 coding DNA: TGTGCCAGTAGTATTCGGGGACAGGCCACCAATGAGCAGTTCTTC.

The chain joins TRBV28 to TRBJ2-2; D perhaps matches TRBD1 (5 bases). The ends were cut back, 5 bases at V and 6 bases at J, with 13 bases in the middle. The CDR3 consists of 14 residues. Germline V gene data show CDR1 as MDHEN and CDR2 as SYDVKM. In DNA, the CDR3 is TGTGCCAGCAGTGCCGACAGTCAAGCCGGGGAGCTGTTTTTT. It encodes CASSADSQAGELFF.